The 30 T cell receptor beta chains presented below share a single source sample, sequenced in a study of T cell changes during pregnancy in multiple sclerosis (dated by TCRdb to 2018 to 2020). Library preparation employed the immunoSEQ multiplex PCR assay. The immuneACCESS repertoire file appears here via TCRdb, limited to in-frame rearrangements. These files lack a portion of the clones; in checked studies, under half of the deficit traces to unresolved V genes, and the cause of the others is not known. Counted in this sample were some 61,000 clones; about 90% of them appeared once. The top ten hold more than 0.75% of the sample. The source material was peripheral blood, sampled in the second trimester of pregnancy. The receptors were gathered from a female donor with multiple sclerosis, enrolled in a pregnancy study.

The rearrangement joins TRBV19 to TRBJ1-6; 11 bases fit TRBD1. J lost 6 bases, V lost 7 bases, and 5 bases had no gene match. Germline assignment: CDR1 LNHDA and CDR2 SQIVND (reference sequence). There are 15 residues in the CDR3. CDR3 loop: CASKVGQGVNSPLHF. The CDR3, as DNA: TGTGCCAGTAAAGTGGGACAGGGGGTTAATTCACCCCTCCACTTT.

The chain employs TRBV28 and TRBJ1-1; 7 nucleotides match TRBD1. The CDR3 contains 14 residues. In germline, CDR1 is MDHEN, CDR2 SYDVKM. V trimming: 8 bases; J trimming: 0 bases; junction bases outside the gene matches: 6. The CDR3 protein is CASGTGALNTEAFF. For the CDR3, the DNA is TGTGCCAGCGGTACAGGGGCCCTGAACACTGAAGCTTTCTTT.

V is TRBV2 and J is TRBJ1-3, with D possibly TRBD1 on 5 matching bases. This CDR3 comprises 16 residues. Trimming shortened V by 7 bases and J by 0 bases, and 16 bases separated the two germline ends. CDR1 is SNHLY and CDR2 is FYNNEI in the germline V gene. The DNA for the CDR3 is TGTGCCAGCATGGGTGACAGTACCTTCTCTGGAAACACCATATATTTT. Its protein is CASMGDSTFSGNTIYF. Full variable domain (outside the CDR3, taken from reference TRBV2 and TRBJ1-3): EPEVTQTPSHQVTQMGQEVILRCVPISNHLYFYWYRQILGQKVEFLVSFYNNEISEKSEIFDDQFSVERPDGSNFTLKIRSTKLEDSAMYFCASMGDSTFSGNTIYFGEGSWLTVV.

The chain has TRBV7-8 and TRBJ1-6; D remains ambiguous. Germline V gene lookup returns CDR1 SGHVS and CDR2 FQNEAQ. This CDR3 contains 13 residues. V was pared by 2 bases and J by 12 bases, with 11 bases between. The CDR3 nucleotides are TGTGCCAGCAGCTTACATCGGGGAGGACCCCTCCACTTT. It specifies CASSLHRGGPLHF.

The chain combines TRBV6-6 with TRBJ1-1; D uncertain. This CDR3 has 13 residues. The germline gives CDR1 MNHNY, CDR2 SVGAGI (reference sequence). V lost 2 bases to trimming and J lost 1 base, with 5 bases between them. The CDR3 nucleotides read TGTGCCAGCAGTTACGGCGGGAACACTGAAGCTTTCTTT. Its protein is CASSYGGNTEAFF.

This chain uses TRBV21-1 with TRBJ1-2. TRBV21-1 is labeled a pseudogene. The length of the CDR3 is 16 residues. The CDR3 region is CASSSPKRDTNYGYTF. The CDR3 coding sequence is TGTGCCAGCAGCTCACCTAAGAGGGATACCAACTATGGCTACACCTTC.

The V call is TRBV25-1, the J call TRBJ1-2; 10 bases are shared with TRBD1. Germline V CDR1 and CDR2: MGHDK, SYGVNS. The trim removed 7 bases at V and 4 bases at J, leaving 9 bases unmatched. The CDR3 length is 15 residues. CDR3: CASNSGQGNGYGYTF. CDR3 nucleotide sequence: TGTGCCAGCAATTCGGGACAGGGGAACGGCTATGGCTACACCTTC.

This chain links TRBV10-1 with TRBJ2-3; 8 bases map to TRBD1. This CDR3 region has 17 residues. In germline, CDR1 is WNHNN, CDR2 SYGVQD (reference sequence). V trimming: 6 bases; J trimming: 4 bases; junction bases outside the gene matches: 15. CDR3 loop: CASRGAPGQDMADTQYF. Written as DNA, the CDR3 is TGCGCCAGCAGAGGGGCACCGGGACAGGATATGGCAGATACGCAGTATTTT.

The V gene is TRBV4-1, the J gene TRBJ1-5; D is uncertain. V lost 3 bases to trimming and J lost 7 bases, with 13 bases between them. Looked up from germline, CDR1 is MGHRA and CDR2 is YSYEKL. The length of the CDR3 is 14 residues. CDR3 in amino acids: CASSQEAGNQPQHF. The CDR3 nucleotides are TGCGCCAGCAGCCAGGAGGCGGGGAACCAGCCCCAGCATTTT.

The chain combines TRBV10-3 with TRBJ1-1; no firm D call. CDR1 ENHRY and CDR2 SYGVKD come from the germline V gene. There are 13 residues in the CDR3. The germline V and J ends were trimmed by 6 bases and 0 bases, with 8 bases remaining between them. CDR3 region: CAIRQPLNTEAFF. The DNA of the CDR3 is TGTGCCATCAGACAGCCTCTGAACACTGAAGCTTTCTTT.

The CDR3 loop reads CASSLPGTEAFF. CDR3 DNA: TGTGCCAGCAGCTTGCCGGGCACTGAAGCTTTCTTT. This chain joins TRBV5-5 and TRBJ1-1, with D unresolved. Germline V gives CDR1 SGHKS, CDR2 YYEKEE (reference sequence). Trimming left V 1 base short and J 4 bases short, with 5 bases between. The CDR3 has 12 amino acids.

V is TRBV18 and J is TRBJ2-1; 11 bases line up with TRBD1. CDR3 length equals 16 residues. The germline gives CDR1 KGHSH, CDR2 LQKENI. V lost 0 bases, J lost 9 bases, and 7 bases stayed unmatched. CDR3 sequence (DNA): TGTGCCAGCTCACCACCCGGGACAGGGGGTTTGGGTGAGCAGTTCTTC. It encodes CASSPPGTGGLGEQFF.

The CDR3: CASSSPGYQNTEAFF. CDR3 nucleotide sequence: TGTGCCAGCAGCTCCCCCGGGTACCAGAACACTGAAGCTTTCTTT. The gene calls are TRBV7-9 and TRBJ1-1, with no clear D. V was clipped by 4 bases and J by 1 base, with 13 bases between them. The CDR3 consists of 15 residues. The germline gives CDR1 SEHNR, CDR2 FQNEAQ (reference sequence).

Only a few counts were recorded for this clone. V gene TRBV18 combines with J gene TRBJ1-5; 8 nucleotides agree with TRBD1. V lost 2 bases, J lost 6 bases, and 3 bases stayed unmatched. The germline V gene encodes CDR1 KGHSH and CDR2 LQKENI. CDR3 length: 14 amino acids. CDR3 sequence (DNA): TGTGCCAGCTCACCAAGCACAGGGGGTCAGCCCCAGCATTTT. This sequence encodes CASSPSTGGQPQHF.

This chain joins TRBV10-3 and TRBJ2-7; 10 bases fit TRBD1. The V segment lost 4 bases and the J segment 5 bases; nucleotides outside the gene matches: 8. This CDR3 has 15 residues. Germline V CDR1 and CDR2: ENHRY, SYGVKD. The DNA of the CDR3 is TGTGCCATCAGTGGCAGGGTGACAGGGGGCGACGAGCAGTACTTC. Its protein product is CAISGRVTGGDEQYF.

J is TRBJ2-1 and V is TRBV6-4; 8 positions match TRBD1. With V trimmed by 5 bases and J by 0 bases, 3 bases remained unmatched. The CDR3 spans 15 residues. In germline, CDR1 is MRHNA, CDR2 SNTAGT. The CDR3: CASSLQGGSYNEQFF. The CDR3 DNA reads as TGTGCCAGCAGTCTACAGGGGGGCTCCTACAATGAGCAGTTCTTC.

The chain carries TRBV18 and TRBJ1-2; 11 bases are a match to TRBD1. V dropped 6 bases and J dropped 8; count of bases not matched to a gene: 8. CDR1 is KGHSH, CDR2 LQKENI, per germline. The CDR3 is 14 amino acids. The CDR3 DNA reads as TGTGCCAGCTCCCTCTTGGACAGGGGGCAAGGCTACACCTTC. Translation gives CASSLLDRGQGYTF.

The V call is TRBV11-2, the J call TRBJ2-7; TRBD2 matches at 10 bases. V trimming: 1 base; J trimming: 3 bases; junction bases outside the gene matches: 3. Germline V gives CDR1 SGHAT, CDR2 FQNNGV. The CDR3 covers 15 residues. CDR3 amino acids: CASSLGAGGNYEQYF. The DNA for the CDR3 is TGTGCCAGCAGCTTAGGAGCGGGGGGGAACTACGAGCAGTACTTC.

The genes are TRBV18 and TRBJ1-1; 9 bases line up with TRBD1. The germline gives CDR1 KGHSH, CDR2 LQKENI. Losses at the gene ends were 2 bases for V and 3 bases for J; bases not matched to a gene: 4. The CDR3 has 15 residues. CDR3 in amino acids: CASSPATGGDTEAFF. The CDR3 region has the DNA TGTGCCAGCTCACCAGCGACAGGGGGGGACACTGAAGCTTTCTTT.

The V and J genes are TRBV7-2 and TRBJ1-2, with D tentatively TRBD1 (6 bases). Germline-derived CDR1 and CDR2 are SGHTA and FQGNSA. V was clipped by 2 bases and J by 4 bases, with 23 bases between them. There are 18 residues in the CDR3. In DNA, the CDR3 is TGTGCCAGCAGCTTACGAATACCGGCGGGGGGCGCTGGCTATGGCTACACCTTC. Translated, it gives CASSLRIPAGGAGYGYTF.

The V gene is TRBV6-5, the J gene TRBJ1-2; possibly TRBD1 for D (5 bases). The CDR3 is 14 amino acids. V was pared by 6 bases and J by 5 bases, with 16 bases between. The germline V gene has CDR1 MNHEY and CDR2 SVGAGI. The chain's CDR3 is CASRPLQGRYGYTF. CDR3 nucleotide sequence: TGTGCCAGCAGACCCCTCCAGGGAAGGTATGGCTACACCTTC.

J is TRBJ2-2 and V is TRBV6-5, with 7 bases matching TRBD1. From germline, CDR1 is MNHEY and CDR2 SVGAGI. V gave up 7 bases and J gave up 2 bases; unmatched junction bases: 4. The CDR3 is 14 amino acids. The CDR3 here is CASIKGANTGELFF. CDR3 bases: TGTGCCAGCATAAAGGGGGCAAACACCGGGGAGCTGTTTTTT.

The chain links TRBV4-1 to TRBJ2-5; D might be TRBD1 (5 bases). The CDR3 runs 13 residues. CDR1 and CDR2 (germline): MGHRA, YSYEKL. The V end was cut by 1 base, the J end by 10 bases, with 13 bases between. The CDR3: CASSQVGLPDQYF. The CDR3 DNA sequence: TGCGCCAGCAGCCAAGTGGGGCTGCCCGACCAGTACTTC.

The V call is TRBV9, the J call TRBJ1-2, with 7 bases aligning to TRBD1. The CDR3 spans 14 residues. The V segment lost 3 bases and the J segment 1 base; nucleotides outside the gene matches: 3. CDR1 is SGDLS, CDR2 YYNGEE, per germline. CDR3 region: CASSGNRGNYGYTF. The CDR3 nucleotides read TGTGCCAGCAGCGGGAACAGGGGTAACTATGGCTACACCTTC.

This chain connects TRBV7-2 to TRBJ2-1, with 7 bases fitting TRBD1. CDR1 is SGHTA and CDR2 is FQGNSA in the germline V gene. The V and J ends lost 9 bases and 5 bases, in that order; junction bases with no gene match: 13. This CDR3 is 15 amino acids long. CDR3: CASTFFGTANNEQFF. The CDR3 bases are TGTGCCAGTACCTTTTTTGGGACAGCCAACAATGAGCAGTTCTTC. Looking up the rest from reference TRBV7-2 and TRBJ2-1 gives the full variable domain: GAGVSQSPSNKVTEKGKDVELRCDPISGHTALYWYRQSLGQGLEFLIYFQGNSAPDKSGLPSDRFSAERTGGSVSTLTIQRTQQEDSAVYLCASTFFGTANNEQFFGPGTRLTVL.

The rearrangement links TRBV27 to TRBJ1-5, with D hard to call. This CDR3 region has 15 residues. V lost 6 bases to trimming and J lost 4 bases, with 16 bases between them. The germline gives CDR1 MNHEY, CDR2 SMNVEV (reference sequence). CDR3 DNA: TGTGCCAGCAGCAGTATACAGCCTTTTAATCAGCCCCAGCATTTT. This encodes CASSSIQPFNQPQHF.

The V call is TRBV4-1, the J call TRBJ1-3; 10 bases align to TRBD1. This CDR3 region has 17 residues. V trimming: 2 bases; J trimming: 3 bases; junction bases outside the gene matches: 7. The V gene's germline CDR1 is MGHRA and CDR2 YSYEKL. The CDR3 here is CASSQFRDRGSGNTIYF. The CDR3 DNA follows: TGCGCCAGCAGCCAATTCCGGGACAGGGGTAGTGGAAACACCATATATTTT.

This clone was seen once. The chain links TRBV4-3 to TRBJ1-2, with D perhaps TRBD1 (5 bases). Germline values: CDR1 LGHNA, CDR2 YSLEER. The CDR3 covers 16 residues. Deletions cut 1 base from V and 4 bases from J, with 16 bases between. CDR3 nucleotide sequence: TGCGCCAGCAGCCAAGGTGGGGCCGACAGACGCTATGGCTACACCTTC. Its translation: CASSQGGADRRYGYTF.

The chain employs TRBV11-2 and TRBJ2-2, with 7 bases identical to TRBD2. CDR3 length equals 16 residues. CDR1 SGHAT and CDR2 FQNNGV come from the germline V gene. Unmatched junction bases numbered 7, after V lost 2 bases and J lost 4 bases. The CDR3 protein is CASSLLAAVFTGELFF. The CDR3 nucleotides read TGTGCCAGCAGCTTACTAGCGGCGGTTTTCACCGGGGAGCTGTTTTTT.

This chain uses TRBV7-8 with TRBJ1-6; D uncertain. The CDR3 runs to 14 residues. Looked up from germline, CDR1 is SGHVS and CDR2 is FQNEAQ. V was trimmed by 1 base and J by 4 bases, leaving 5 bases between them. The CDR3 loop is CASSLDGYNSPLHF. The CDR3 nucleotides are TGTGCCAGCAGCTTAGACGGTTATAATTCACCCCTCCACTTT.